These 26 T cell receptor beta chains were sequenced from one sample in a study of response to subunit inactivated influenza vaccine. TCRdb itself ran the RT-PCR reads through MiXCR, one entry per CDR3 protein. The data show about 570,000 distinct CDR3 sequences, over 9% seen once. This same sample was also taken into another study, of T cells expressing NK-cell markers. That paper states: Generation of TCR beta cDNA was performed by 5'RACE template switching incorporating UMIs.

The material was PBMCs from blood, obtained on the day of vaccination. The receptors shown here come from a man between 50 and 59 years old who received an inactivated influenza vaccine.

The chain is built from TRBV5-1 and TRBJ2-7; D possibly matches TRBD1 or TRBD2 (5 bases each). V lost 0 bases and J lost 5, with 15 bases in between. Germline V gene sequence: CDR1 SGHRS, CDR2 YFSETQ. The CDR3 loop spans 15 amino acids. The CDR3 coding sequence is TGCGCCAGCAGCTTGGCCGGTGGGACGAGGCACGAGCAGTACTTC. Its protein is CASSLAGGTRHEQYF.

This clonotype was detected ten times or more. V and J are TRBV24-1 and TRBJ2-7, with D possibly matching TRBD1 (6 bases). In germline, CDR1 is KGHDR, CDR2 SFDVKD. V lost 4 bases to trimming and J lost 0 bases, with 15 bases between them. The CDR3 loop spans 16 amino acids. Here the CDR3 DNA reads TGTGCCACCAGTGACCTTAGGACGGGACACTCCTACGAGCAGTACTTC. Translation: CATSDLRTGHSYEQYF.

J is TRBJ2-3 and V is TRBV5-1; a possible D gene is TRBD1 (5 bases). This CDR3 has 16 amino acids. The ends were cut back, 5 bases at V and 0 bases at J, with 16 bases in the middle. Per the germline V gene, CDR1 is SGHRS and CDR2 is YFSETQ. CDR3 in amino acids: CASRPRQSTSTDTQYF. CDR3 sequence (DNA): TGCGCCAGCAGACCGAGACAGAGTACTAGCACAGATACGCAGTATTTT. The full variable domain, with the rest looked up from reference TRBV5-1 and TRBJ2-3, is KAGVTQTPRYLIKTRGQQVTLSCSPISGHRSVSWYQQTPGQGLQFLFEYFSETQRNKGNFPGRFSGRQFSNSRSEMNVSTLELGDSALYLCASRPRQSTSTDTQYFGPGTRLTVL.

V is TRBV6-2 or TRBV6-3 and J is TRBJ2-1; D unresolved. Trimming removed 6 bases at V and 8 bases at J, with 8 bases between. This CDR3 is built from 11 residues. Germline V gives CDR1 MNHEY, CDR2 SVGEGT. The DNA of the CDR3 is TGTGCCAGCAGCAAACCCGATGAGCAGTTCTTC. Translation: CASSKPDEQFF.

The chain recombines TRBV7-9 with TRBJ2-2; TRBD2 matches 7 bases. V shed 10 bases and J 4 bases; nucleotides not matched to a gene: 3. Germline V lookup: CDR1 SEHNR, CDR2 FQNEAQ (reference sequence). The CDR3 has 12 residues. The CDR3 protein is CATGGGTGELFF. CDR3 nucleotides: TGTGCCACCGGCGGGGGCACCGGGGAGCTGTTTTTT.

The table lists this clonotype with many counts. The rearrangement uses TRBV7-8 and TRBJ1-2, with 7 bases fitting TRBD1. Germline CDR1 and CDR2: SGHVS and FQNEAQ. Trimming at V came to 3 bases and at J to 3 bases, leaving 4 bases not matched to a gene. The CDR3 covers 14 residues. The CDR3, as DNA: TGTGCCAGCAGCTTCCGGGACAGATACTATGGCTACACCTTC. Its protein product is CASSFRDRYYGYTF.

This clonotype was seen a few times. The CDR3 protein is CSARIRTGLNEQFF. The DNA of the CDR3 is TGCAGTGCTAGGATCAGGACAGGTCTTAATGAGCAGTTCTTC. The chain links TRBV20-1 to TRBJ2-1, with TRBD1 matching over 7 bases. CDR1 and CDR2 from the germline V gene are DFQATT and SNEGSKA (reference sequence). V lost 3 bases, J lost 7 bases, and 9 bases stayed unmatched. The CDR3 spans 14 residues.

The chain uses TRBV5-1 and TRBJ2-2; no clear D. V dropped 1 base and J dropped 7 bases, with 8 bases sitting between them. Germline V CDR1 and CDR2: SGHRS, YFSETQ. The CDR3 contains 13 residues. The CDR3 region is CASSLNGDGELFF. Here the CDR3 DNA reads TGCGCCAGCAGCTTGAATGGGGACGGGGAGCTGTTTTTT. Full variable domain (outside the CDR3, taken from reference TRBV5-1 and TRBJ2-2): KAGVTQTPRYLIKTRGQQVTLSCSPISGHRSVSWYQQTPGQGLQFLFEYFSETQRNKGNFPGRFSGRQFSNSRSEMNVSTLELGDSALYLCASSLNGDGELFFGEGSRLTVL.

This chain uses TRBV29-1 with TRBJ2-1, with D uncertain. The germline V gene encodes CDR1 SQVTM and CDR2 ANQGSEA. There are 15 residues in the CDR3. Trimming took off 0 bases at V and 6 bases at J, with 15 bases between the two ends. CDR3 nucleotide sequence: TGCAGCGTTGAAGATCCCCCACCCCCTAGCAATGAGCAGTTCTTC. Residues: CSVEDPPPPSNEQFF.

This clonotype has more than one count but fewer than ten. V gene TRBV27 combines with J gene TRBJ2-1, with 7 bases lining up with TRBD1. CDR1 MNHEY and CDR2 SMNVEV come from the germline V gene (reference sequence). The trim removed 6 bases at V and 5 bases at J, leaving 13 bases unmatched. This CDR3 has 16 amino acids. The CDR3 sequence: CASRIGTATLNNEQFF. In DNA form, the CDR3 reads TGTGCCAGCAGGATAGGGACAGCTACGCTCAACAATGAGCAGTTCTTC.

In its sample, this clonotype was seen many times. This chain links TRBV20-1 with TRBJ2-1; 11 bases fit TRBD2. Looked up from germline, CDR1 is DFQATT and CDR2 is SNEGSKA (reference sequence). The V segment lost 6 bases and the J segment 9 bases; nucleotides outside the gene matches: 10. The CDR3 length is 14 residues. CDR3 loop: CSALAGDGRGEQFF. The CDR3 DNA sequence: TGCAGTGCACTAGCGGGGGATGGGAGGGGTGAGCAGTTCTTC.

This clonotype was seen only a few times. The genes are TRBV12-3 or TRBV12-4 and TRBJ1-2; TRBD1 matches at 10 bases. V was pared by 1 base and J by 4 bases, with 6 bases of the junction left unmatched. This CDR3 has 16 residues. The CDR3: CASSLGQGADSYGYTF. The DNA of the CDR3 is TGTGCCAGCAGTTTAGGACAGGGGGCAGATAGCTATGGCTACACCTTC.

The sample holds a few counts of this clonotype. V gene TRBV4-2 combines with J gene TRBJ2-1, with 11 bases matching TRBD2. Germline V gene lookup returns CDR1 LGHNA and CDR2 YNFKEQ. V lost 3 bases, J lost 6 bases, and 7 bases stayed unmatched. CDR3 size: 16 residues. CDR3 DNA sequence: TGTGCCAGCAGCCACGGAGGGACTAGCGGAGGCAATGAGCAGTTCTTC. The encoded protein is CASSHGGTSGGNEQFF.

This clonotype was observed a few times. Here the CDR3 reads CASSLEVAGGAEQYF. CDR3 nucleotides: TGTGCCAGCAGCTTAGAGGTGGCGGGGGGGGCCGAGCAGTACTTC. The genes are TRBV7-2 and TRBJ2-7, with 9 nucleotides matching TRBD2. This CDR3 spans 15 amino acids. V shed 1 base and J 6 bases; nucleotides not matched to a gene: 7. Germline assignment: CDR1 SGHTA and CDR2 FQGNSA. Based on the CDR3 plus reference TRBV7-2 and TRBJ2-7, the full variable domain is GAGVSQSPSNKVTEKGKDVELRCDPISGHTALYWYRQSLGQGLEFLIYFQGNSAPDKSGLPSDRFSAERTGGSVSTLTIQRTQQEDSAVYLCASSLEVAGGAEQYFGPGTRLTVT.

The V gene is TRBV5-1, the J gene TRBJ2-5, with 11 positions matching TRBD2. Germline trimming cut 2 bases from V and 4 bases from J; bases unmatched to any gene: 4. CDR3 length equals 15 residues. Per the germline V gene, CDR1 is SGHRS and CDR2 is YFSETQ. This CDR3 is CASSLTGTSGETQYF. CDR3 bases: TGCGCCAGCAGCTTAACCGGGACTAGCGGAGAGACCCAGTACTTC.

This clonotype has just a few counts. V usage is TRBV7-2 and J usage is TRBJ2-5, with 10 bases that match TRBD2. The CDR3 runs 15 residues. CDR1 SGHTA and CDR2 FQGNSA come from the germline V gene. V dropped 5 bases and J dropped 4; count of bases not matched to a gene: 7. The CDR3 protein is CASSTKAGGVETQYF. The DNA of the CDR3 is TGTGCCAGCAGCACTAAAGCGGGGGGGGTAGAGACCCAGTACTTC. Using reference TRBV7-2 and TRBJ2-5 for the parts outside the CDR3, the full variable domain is GAGVSQSPSNKVTEKGKDVELRCDPISGHTALYWYRQSLGQGLEFLIYFQGNSAPDKSGLPSDRFSAERTGGSVSTLTIQRTQQEDSAVYLCASSTKAGGVETQYFGPGTRLLVL.

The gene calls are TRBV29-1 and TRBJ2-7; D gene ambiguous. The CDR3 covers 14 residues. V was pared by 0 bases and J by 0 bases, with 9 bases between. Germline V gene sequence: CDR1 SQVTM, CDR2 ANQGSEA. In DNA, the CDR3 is TGCAGCGTTGAAGAACCGACGGACTCCTACGAGCAGTACTTC. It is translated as CSVEEPTDSYEQYF.

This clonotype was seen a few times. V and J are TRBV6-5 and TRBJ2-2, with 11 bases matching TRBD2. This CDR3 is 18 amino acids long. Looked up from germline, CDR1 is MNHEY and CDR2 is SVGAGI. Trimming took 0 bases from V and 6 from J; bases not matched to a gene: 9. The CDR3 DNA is TGTGCCAGCAGTTACTCCTTAACACTAGCGGGGGTATCCGGGGAGCTGTTTTTT. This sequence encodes CASSYSLTLAGVSGELFF.

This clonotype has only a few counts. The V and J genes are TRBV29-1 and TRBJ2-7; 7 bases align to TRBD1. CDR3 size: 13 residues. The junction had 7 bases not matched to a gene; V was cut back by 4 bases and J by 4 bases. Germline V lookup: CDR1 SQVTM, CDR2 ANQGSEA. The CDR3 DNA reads TGCAGCGTTGTAGGGGGCGTCGAGTACGAGCAGTACTTC. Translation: CSVVGGVEYEQYF.

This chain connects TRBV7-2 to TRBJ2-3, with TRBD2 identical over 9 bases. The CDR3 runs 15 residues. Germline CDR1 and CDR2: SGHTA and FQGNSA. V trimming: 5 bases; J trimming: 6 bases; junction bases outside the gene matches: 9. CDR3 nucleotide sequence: TGTGCCAGCAGCCTGTTTGCGGGAGGGATGGATACGCAGTATTTT. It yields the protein CASSLFAGGMDTQYF.

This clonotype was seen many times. The CDR3 coding sequence is TGCGCCAGCAGCTTAGACACAACCTACGAGCAGTACTTC. Its protein product is CASSLDTTYEQYF. The chain joins TRBV5-1 to TRBJ2-7; D unclear. The CDR3 is 13 amino acids. Germline CDR1 is SGHRS and CDR2 is YFSETQ. V shed 2 bases and J shed 2 bases, with 8 bases lying between them.

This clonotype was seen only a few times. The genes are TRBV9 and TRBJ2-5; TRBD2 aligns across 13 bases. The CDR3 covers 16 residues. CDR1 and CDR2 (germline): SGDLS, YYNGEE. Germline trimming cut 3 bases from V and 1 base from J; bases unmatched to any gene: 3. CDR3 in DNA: TGTGCCAGCAGCGCGACTAGCGGGAGGATCCAAGAGACCCAGTACTTC. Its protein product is CASSATSGRIQETQYF.

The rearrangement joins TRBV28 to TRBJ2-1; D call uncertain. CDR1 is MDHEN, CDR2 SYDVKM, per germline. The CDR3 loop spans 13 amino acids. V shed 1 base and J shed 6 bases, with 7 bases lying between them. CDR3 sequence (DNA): TGTGCCAGCAGTTTATCAGGTTTCAATGAGCAGTTCTTC. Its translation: CASSLSGFNEQFF.

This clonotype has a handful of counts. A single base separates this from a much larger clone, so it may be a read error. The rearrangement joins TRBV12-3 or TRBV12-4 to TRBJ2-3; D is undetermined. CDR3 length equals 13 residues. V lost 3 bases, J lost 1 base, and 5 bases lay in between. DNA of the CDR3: TGTGCCAGCAGTTTTGACGGCACAGATACGCAGTATTTT. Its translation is CASSFDGTDTQYF.

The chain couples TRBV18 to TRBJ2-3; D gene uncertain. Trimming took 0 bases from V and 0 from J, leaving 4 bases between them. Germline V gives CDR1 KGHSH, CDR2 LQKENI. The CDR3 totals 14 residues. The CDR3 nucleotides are TGTGCCAGCTCACCACCAGGCAGCACAGATACGCAGTATTTT. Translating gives CASSPPGSTDTQYF.

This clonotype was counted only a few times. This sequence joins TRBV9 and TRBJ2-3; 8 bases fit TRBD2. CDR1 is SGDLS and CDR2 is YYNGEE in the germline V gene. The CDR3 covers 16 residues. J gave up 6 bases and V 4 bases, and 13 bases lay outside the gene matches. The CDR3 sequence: CASSPGGEIHIDTQYF. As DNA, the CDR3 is TGTGCCAGCAGCCCGGGGGGGGAGATACACATCGATACGCAGTATTTT. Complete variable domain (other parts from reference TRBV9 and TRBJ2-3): DSGVTQTPKHLITATGQRVTLRCSPRSGDLSVYWYQQSLDQGLQFLIQYYNGEERAKGNILERFSAQQFPDLHSELNLSSLELGDSALYFCASSPGGEIHIDTQYFGPGTRLTVL.